The 26 T cell receptor beta chains below were found in one sample sequenced in a study of blood T cell repertoires in COVID-19. Produced via immunoSEQ multiplex PCR; TCRdb's table is partial and in-frame only. The repertoire holds more than 85,000 clones, with about 70% as singletons. Sequences were obtained from peripheral blood. These receptors came from an older woman with acute or convalescent COVID-19.

The J gene is TRBJ1-1, the V gene TRBV5-1, with TRBD1 matching 8 bases. The trim removed 6 bases at V and 4 bases at J, leaving 8 bases unmatched. The germline V gene has CDR1 SGHRS and CDR2 YFSETQ. CDR3 size: 14 residues. As DNA, the CDR3 is TGCGCCAGCACGGCGCAGGGGACAGGCACTGAAGCTTTCTTT. Residues: CASTAQGTGTEAFF.

This clone has more than one count but fewer than ten. The rearrangement uses TRBV2 and TRBJ2-3; 9 positions match TRBD1. The CDR3 covers 15 residues. Germline V CDR1 and CDR2: SNHLY, FYNNEI. After removal of 3 bases from V and 9 bases from J, the junction contained 10 bases not matched to a gene. CDR3 nucleotide sequence: TGTGCCAGCAGTGAGAGAGAGGGACAGGGCCGCACGCAGTATTTT. Encoded protein: CASSEREGQGRTQYF.

This clone has just a few counts. The V and J genes are TRBV2 and TRBJ2-3, with TRBD2 identical over 11 bases. CDR1 is SNHLY, CDR2 FYNNEI, per germline. The V segment lost 7 bases and the J segment 5 bases; nucleotides outside the gene matches: 11. The CDR3 spans 16 residues. Here the CDR3 reads CASIRTLLAGVDTQYF. The CDR3 DNA sequence: TGTGCCAGCATCCGAACGCTACTAGCGGGGGTAGATACGCAGTATTTT.

The chain combines TRBV30 with TRBJ1-1; 9 nucleotides match TRBD1. V lost 3 bases, J lost 4 bases, and 3 bases stayed unmatched. The CDR3 extends over 13 amino acids. Germline V gene data show CDR1 as GTSNPN and CDR2 as SVGIG (reference sequence). The CDR3 DNA sequence: TGTGCCTGGAGAAAACAGGGGGCCACTGAAGCTTTCTTT. This gives the protein CAWRKQGATEAFF. Together with reference TRBV30 and TRBJ1-1, the CDR3 gives the full variable domain: SQTIHQWPATLVQPVGSPLSLECTVEGTSNPNLYWYRQAAGRGLQLLFYSVGIGQISSEVPQNLSASRPQDRQFILSSKKLLLSDSGFYLCAWRKQGATEAFFGQGTRLTVV.

This chain uses TRBV18 with TRBJ2-3; TRBD2 agrees at 7 bases. CDR3 length: 16 amino acids. Germline V gene data show CDR1 as KGHSH and CDR2 as LQKENI. The trim removed 3 bases at V and 2 bases at J, leaving 8 bases unmatched. Written as DNA, the CDR3 is TGTGCCAGCTCACCGGCAAGACTAGCCAACACAGATACGCAGTATTTT. This sequence encodes CASSPARLANTDTQYF. Based on the CDR3 plus reference TRBV18 and TRBJ2-3, the full variable domain is NAGVMQNPRHLVRRRGQEARLRCSPMKGHSHVYWYRQLPEEGLKFMVYLQKENIIDESGMPKERFSAEFPKEGPSILRIQQVVRGDSAAYFCASSPARLANTDTQYFGPGTRLTVL.

On this clone itself: Mismatch with germline at one junction end may stem from a read error. This chain connects TRBV10-3 to TRBJ1-2, with TRBD1 matching over 7 bases. CDR1 and CDR2 from the germline V gene are ENHRY and SYGVKD. The CDR3 is made up of 12 amino acids. CDR3 sequence: CATKGARDVGDF. The CDR3 DNA reads TGTGCCACAAAGGGGGCCAGGGACGTCGGCGACTTC.

This clone was seen only a few times. V gene TRBV10-1 combines with J gene TRBJ2-2, with TRBD1 identical over 7 bases. The germline V gene encodes CDR1 WNHNN and CDR2 SYGVQD (reference sequence). This CDR3 is 15 amino acids long. V lost 5 bases and J lost 1; bases outside the gene matches: 4. CDR3 residues: CASSQTGMNTGELFF. CDR3 nucleotide sequence: TGCGCCAGCAGTCAGACAGGGATGAACACCGGGGAGCTGTTTTTT.

CDR3 nucleotides: TGTGCCAGCAGCGCCGGGACTAGCGGGGGAGGGGAGCTGTTTTTT. The encoded protein is CASSAGTSGGGELFF. The rearrangement uses TRBV7-8 and TRBJ2-2; 14 nucleotides align to TRBD2. V was pared by 5 bases and J by 8 bases, with 4 bases of the junction left unmatched. CDR3 length equals 15 residues. Germline loops: CDR1 SGHVS, CDR2 FQNEAQ.

This clone was picked up a small number of times. The CDR3 sequence is CASSLAPLAGPSSYNEQFF. CDR3 DNA: TGTGCCAGCAGCTTAGCACCCCTAGCGGGGCCAAGCTCCTACAATGAGCAGTTCTTC. The chain uses TRBV7-2 and TRBJ2-1; 9 positions match TRBD2. The CDR3 totals 19 residues. J gave up 0 bases and V 0 bases, and 9 bases lay outside the gene matches. Germline V gene lookup returns CDR1 SGHTA and CDR2 FQGNSA.

The rearrangement links TRBV7-8 to TRBJ2-3, with D unclear. The CDR3 length is 12 residues. Germline V gives CDR1 SGHVS, CDR2 FQNEAQ. V was pared by 0 bases and J by 5 bases, with 3 bases between. In DNA, the CDR3 is TGTGCCAGCAGCTTAGCGCGAGATACGCAGTATTTT. Translated, it gives CASSLARDTQYF.

To note about this clone: The sample holds other DNA sequences that translate to the same CDR3. The chain recombines TRBV6-2 or TRBV6-3 with TRBJ1-2, with D possibly TRBD1 on 5 matching bases. V shed 2 bases and J shed 4 bases, with 17 bases lying between them. Per germline, CDR1 MNHEY and CDR2 SVGEGT. There are 16 residues in the CDR3. DNA of the CDR3: TGTGCCAGCAGTTACCCCGCCCGGGGGGGGAGCTATGGCTACACCTTC. Its translation: CASSYPARGGSYGYTF.

This chain joins TRBV7-2 and TRBJ2-7; possible D gene TRBD2, 5 bases. V lost 4 bases to trimming and J lost 7 bases, with 14 bases between them. Germline CDR1 and CDR2: SGHTA and FQGNSA. This CDR3 is built from 13 residues. The CDR3 DNA follows: TGTGCCAGCAGCTCGAGCGACTACGGTGAGCAGTACTTC. Translating it yields CASSSSDYGEQYF.

The chain joins TRBV5-1 to TRBJ1-4; TRBD1 matches at 7 bases. Germline-derived CDR1 and CDR2 are SGHRS and YFSETQ. V lost 4 bases and J lost 5; bases outside the gene matches: 8. The CDR3 consists of 15 residues. The CDR3 nucleotides read TGCGCCAGCAGCCGATCGACAGGGTGGAATGAAAAACTGTTTTTT. Its protein is CASSRSTGWNEKLFF.

The chain is built from TRBV27 and TRBJ2-7, with TRBD2 matching over 9 bases. Germline values: CDR1 MNHEY, CDR2 SMNVEV (reference sequence). This CDR3 spans 16 amino acids. J gave up 3 bases and V 4 bases, and 10 bases lay outside the gene matches. CDR3 sequence (DNA): TGTGCCAGCAGTTCCCGGGGGGGTAGCGGGGGCTACGAGCAGTACTTC. Its translation: CASSSRGGSGGYEQYF.

The chain has TRBV5-6 and TRBJ1-1; D is uncertain. Trimming shortened V by 4 bases and J by 7 bases, and 8 bases separated the two germline ends. CDR1 and CDR2 (germline): SGHDT, YYEEEE. This CDR3 contains 11 residues. CDR3 sequence reads: CASSRLGEAFF. As DNA, the CDR3 is TGTGCCAGCAGCCGACTCGGTGAAGCTTTCTTT.

This clone was detected only once. This chain connects TRBV29-1 to TRBJ1-1; possible D gene TRBD1, 6 bases. CDR3 length: 15 residues. Germline V gives CDR1 SQVTM, CDR2 ANQGSEA. Trimming cost V 6 bases and J 1 base, with 18 bases left between them. The CDR3 region has the DNA TGCAGCGTAGGGGGATATAGGTTAAGGAACACTGAAGCTTTCTTT. It encodes CSVGGYRLRNTEAFF. The complete variable domain, with remaining parts taken from reference TRBV29-1 and TRBJ1-1, reads SAVISQKPSRDICQRGTSLTIQCQVDSQVTMMFWYRQQPGQSLTLIATANQGSEATYESGFVIDKFPISRPNLTFSTLTVSNMSPEDSSIYLCSVGGYRLRNTEAFFGQGTRLTVV.

This chain connects TRBV3-1 (or the pseudogene TRBV3-2) to TRBJ1-2; TRBD1 agrees at 8 bases. The junction had 6 bases not matched to a gene; V was cut back by 6 bases and J by 6 bases. Per the germline V gene, CDR1 is LGHDT and CDR2 is YNNKEL (reference sequence). This CDR3 is built from 13 residues. The CDR3 DNA sequence: TGTGCCAGCAGACCACAGGGGGGAAATGGCTACACCTTC. Its translation: CASRPQGGNGYTF.

The chain links TRBV18 to TRBJ2-3; 7 nucleotides align to TRBD1. V gave up 2 bases and J gave up 5 bases; unmatched junction bases: 10. The CDR3 runs to 16 residues. CDR1 and CDR2 from the germline V gene are KGHSH and LQKENI. CDR3 DNA: TGTGCCAGCTCACCAACACAGACAGGGCAAGAAGATACGCAGTATTTT. Translated: CASSPTQTGQEDTQYF.

This sequence joins TRBV3-1 (or the pseudogene TRBV3-2) and TRBJ1-6; no firm D call. Germline V lookup: CDR1 LGHDT, CDR2 YNNKEL (reference sequence). CDR3 length: 15 amino acids. The V and J ends lost 4 bases and 8 bases respectively, with 15 bases between them. The DNA for the CDR3 is TGTGCCAGCAGCCGATCGGAGGGTTCAGATTCACCCCTCCACTTT. Amino acids: CASSRSEGSDSPLHF.

This chain uses TRBV5-5 with TRBJ1-2; D perhaps matches TRBD1 (6 bases). The V gene's germline CDR1 is SGHKS and CDR2 YYEKEE (reference sequence). The V and J ends lost 5 bases and 3 bases respectively, with 17 bases between them. This CDR3 contains 15 residues. CDR3 protein: CASSHIRGSDYGYTF. The CDR3 nucleotides are TGTGCCAGCAGTCATATCAGGGGAAGCGACTATGGCTACACCTTC.

This clone was detected a few times. The V gene is TRBV19, the J gene TRBJ1-3; no clear D gene. Germline V CDR1 and CDR2: LNHDA, SQIVND (reference sequence). V was trimmed by 7 bases and J by 1 base, leaving 20 bases between them. The length of the CDR3 is 17 residues. The CDR3 reads CASTIRVAKSSGNTIYF. The CDR3 bases are TGTGCCAGTACCATCCGCGTCGCAAAAAGTTCTGGAAACACCATATATTTT.

V and J are TRBV10-2 and TRBJ2-3; D uncertain. The V and J ends lost 2 bases and 1 base respectively, with 7 bases between them. The germline gives CDR1 WSHSY, CDR2 SAAADI. There are 14 residues in the CDR3. The CDR3 spells CASSETKGTDTQYF. The CDR3 DNA follows: TGCGCCAGCAGTGAGACAAAAGGCACAGATACGCAGTATTTT.

The rearrangement links TRBV18 to TRBJ1-1; TRBD1 aligns across 7 bases. CDR3 size: 16 residues. CDR1 is KGHSH and CDR2 is LQKENI in the germline V gene. The trim removed 0 bases at V and 2 bases at J, leaving 6 bases unmatched. CDR3 residues: CASSPPSRGVNTEAFF. The DNA of the CDR3 is TGTGCCAGCTCACCACCGTCCAGGGGGGTCAACACTGAAGCTTTCTTT.

The J gene is TRBJ1-2, the V gene TRBV5-1, with unresolved D. This CDR3 comprises 13 residues. Germline CDR1 reads SGHRS; CDR2 reads YFSETQ. Trimming shortened V by 2 bases and J by 4 bases, and 9 bases separated the two germline ends. The CDR3 sequence: CASSFGESYGYTF. CDR3 sequence (DNA): TGCGCCAGCAGCTTTGGAGAAAGCTATGGCTACACCTTC.

V is TRBV7-8 and J is TRBJ2-3; TRBD1 matches at 7 bases. Germline V CDR1 and CDR2: SGHVS, FQNEAQ. V trimming: 5 bases; J trimming: 1 base; junction bases outside the gene matches: 6. The CDR3 covers 15 residues. CDR3 nucleotides: TGTGCCAGCAGCCTTACCGGGACAGGCACAGATACGCAGTATTTT. It specifies CASSLTGTGTDTQYF.

The sample holds one count of this clone. This chain connects TRBV28 to TRBJ2-3, with 9 bases matching TRBD2. The CDR3 length is 14 residues. Germline assignment: CDR1 MDHEN and CDR2 SYDVKM. V lost 6 bases to trimming and J lost 6 bases; unmatched junction nucleotides: 7. CDR3 residues: CASSISGGRDTQYF. CDR3 nucleotides: TGTGCCAGCAGCATAAGCGGGGGGAGGGATACGCAGTATTTT.